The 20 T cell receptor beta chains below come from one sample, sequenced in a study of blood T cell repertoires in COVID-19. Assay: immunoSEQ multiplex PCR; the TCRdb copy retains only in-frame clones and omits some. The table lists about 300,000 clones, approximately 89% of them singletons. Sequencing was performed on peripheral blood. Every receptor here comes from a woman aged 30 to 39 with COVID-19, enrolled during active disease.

Written as DNA, the CDR3 is TGTGCCAGCAGTCTCCCCTGGACAGGGAACGCCTATGGCTACACCTTC. This codes for CASSLPWTGNAYGYTF. The chain employs TRBV28 and TRBJ1-2; 8 bases fit TRBD1. The CDR3 contains 16 residues. Trimming at V came to 5 bases and at J to 4 bases, leaving 12 bases not matched to a gene. Germline V gene sequence: CDR1 MDHEN, CDR2 SYDVKM.

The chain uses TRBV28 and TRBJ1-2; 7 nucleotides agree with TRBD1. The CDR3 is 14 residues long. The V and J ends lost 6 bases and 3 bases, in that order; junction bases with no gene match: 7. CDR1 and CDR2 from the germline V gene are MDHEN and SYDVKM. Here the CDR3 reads CASSQGQTYYGYTF. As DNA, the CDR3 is TGTGCCAGCAGCCAGGGACAGACGTACTATGGCTACACCTTC.

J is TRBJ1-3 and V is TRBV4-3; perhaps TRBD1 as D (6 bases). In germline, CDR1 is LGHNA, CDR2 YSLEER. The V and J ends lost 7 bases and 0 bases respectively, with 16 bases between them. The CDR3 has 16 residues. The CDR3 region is CASTRDRTYSGNTIYF. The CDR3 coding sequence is TGCGCCAGCACTCGCGACAGGACCTACTCTGGAAACACCATATATTTT.

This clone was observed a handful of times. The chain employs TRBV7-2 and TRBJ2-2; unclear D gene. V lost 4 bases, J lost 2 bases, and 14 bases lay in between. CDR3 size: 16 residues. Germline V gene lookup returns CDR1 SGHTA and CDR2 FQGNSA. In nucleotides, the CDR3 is TGTGCCAGCAGCTCCTACCTAAGCGTAAACACCGGGGAGCTGTTTTTT. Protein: CASSSYLSVNTGELFF.

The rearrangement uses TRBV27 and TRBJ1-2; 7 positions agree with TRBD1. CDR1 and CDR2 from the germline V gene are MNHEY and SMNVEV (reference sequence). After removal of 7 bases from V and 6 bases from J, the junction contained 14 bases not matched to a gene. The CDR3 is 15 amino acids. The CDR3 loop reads CASTTRRQGTDGYTF. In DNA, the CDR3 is TGTGCCAGCACCACTCGGAGACAGGGTACCGATGGCTACACCTTC.

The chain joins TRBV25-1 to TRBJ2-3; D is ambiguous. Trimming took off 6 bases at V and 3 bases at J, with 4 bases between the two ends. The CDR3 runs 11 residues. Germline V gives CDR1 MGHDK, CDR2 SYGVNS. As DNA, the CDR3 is TGTGCCAGCAGCAGTACAGATACGCAGTATTTT. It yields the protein CASSSTDTQYF.

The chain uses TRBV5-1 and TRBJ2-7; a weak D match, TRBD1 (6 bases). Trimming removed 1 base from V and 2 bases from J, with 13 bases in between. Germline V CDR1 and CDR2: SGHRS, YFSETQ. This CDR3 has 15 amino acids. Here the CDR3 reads CASSLTGPFAYEQYF. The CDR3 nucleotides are TGCGCCAGCAGCTTGACAGGGCCCTTTGCCTACGAGCAGTACTTC.

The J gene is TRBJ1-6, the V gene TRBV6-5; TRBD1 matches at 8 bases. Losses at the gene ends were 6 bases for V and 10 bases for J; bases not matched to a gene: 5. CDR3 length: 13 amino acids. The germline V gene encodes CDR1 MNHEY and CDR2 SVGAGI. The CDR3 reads CASSRQGISPLHF. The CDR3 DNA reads TGTGCCAGCAGCCGACAGGGGATCTCACCCCTCCACTTT.

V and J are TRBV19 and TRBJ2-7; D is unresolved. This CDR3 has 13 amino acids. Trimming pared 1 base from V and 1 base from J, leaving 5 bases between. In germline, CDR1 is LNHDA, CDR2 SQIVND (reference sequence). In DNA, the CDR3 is TGTGCCAGTAGTATAGGTCCATCCTACGAGCAGTACTTC. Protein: CASSIGPSYEQYF.

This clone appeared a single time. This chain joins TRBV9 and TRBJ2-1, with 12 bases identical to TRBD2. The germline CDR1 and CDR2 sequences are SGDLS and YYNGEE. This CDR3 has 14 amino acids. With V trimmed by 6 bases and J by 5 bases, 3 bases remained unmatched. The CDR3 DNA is TGTGCCAGCACCCGACTAGCGGGGGACAATGAGCAGTTCTTC. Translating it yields CASTRLAGDNEQFF.

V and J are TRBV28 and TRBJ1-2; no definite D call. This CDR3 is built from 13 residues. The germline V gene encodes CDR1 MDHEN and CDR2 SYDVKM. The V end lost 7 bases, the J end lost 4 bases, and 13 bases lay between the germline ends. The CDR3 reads CASKSGDSYGYTF. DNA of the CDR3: TGTGCCAGCAAAAGCGGGGATAGCTATGGCTACACCTTC.

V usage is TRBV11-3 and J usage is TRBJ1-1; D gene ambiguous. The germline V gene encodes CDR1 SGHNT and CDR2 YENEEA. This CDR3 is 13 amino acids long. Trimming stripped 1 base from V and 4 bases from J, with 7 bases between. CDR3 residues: CASSLVSGTEAFF. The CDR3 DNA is TGTGCCAGCAGCTTAGTCTCGGGCACTGAAGCTTTCTTT.

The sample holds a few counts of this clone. The CDR3 spells CASSYRGGGNTIYF. The CDR3, as DNA: TGTGCCAGCAGTTACAGGGGGGGTGGAAACACCATATATTTT. The V and J genes are TRBV28 and TRBJ1-3; 8 bases map to TRBD1. Germline CDR1 MDHEN, CDR2 SYDVKM. V dropped 4 bases and J dropped 3; count of bases not matched to a gene: 2. This CDR3 spans 14 amino acids. The whole variable domain, remainder taken from reference TRBV28 and TRBJ1-3, is DVKVTQSSRYLVKRTGEKVFLECVQDMDHENMFWYRQDPGLGLRLIYFSYDVKMKEKGDIPEGYSVSREKKERFSLILESASTNQTSMYLCASSYRGGGNTIYFGEGSWLTVV.

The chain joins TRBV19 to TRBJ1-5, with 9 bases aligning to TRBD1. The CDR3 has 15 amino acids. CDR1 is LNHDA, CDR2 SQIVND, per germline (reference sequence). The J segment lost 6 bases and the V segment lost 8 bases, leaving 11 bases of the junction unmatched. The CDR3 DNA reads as TGTGCCAGTTCCACTGGGACAGGGAAATTTCAGCCCCAGCATTTT. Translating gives CASSTGTGKFQPQHF.

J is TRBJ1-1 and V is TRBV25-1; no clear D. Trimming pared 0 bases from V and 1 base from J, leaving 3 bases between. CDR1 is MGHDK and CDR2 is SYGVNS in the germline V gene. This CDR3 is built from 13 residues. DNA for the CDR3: TGTGCCAGCAGTGAATACAGGAACACTGAAGCTTTCTTT. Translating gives CASSEYRNTEAFF.

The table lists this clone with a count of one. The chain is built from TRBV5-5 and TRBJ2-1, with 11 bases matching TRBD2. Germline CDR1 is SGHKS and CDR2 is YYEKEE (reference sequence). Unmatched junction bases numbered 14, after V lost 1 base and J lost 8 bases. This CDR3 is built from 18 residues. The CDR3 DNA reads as TGTGCCAGCAGCTTGTGGACCCACTTAGCGGGGGGGCGTGATGAGCAGTTCTTC. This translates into CASSLWTHLAGGRDEQFF.

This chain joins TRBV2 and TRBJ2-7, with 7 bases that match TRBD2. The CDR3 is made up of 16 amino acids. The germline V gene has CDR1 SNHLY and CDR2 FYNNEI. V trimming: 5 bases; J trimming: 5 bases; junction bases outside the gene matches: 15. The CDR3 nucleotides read TGTGCCAGCAGTCCTCCCGGGAGGTCATGGATCCACGAGCAGTACTTC. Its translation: CASSPPGRSWIHEQYF. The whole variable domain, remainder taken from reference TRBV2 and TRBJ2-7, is EPEVTQTPSHQVTQMGQEVILRCVPISNHLYFYWYRQILGQKVEFLVSFYNNEISEKSEIFDDQFSVERPDGSNFTLKIRSTKLEDSAMYFCASSPPGRSWIHEQYFGPGTRLTVT.

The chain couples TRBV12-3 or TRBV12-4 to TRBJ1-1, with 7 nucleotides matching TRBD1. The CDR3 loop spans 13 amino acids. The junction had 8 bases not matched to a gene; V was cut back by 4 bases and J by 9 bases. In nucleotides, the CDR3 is TGTGCCAGCAGTTCCGACAGGGCATCCCAAGCTTTCTTT. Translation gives CASSSDRASQAFF.

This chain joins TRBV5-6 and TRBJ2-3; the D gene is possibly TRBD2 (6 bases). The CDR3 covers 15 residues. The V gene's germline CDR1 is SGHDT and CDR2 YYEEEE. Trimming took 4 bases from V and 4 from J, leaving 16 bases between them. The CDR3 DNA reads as TGTGCCAGCAGCCCCCCTCTGCGGGGACCAGATACGCAGTATTTT. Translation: CASSPPLRGPDTQYF.

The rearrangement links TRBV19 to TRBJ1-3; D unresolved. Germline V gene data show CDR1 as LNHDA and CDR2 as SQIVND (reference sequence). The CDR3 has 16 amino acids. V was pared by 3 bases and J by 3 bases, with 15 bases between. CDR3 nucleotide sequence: TGTGCCAGTAGTATTCGGTCTTTCGATCTTGGAAACACCATATATTTT. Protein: CASSIRSFDLGNTIYF.